The entry below describes one TCR beta chain. CDR1 is KGHDR, CDR2 SFDVKD, per germline. Trimming took 9 bases from V and 5 from J, leaving 15 bases between them. This CDR3 contains 13 residues. Sequenced by immunoSEQ multiplex PCR; TCRdb stores in-frame clones only, minus some. The sample lists under 40,000 clones, more than 75% occurring once. The sample is drawn from a study of T cell responses to AZD1222 COVID-19 vaccine. The V call is TRBV24-1, the J call TRBJ1-1; D unresolved. The sequenced sample was peripheral blood, obtained 28 days after the second AZD1222 dose. The TCR originated in an adult who received the AZD1222 COVID-19 vaccine. The CDR3 reads CATSDARDTEAFF. Here the CDR3 DNA reads TGTGCCACCTCTGACGCGAGGGATACTGAAGCTTTCTTT.